One and the same sample provided the 20 T cell receptor beta chains below, sequenced in a study of Graves' ophthalmopathy and Graves' hyperthyroidism listed by TCRdb under 2018. Sequencing relied on an Illumina HiSeq 2000. TCR beta CDR3 regions were amplified from RNA transcripts for repertoire sequencing. HTBI primers and the Qiagen OneStep RT-PCR kit were used in a first-round RT-PCR, which was followed by a second-round multiplex PCR, size selection and purification. TCRdb handled the public reads itself, with Q25 trimming in fastp and clone calling in MiXCR, and kept productive beta chains. CDR3 protein sequences are deduplicated, and each keeps its most common genes and DNA. The sample table records over 200,000 distinct CDR3 sequences; about 32% of these occur just once. The top ten clonotypes cover about 8.2% of the sample. Input material: peripheral blood. The receptors originated from a man over 45 with Graves' ophthalmopathy. Donor details come from another sample of the same person, matched by shared clones.

This clonotype has at least ten counts. The rearrangement uses TRBV7-9 and TRBJ2-7; D gene unclear. This CDR3 is built from 12 residues. Germline assignment: CDR1 SEHNR and CDR2 FQNEAQ (reference sequence). The V end was cut by 3 bases, the J end by 7 bases, with 10 bases between. CDR3 amino acids: CASSFGDAEQYF. The CDR3 bases are TGTGCCAGCAGCTTTGGGGATGCGGAGCAGTACTTC.

This clonotype was counted ten times or more. This chain links TRBV28 with TRBJ1-2; 7 bases are a match to TRBD1. The CDR3 has 11 residues. Looked up from germline, CDR1 is MDHEN and CDR2 is SYDVKM. The ends lost 6 bases at V and 14 bases at J; junction bases unmatched: 9. CDR3 region: CASRLEGALTF. CDR3 nucleotides: TGTGCCAGCAGATTGGAGGGGGCGCTGACCTTC.

There are many counts of this clonotype. The chain combines TRBV7-9 with TRBJ2-7; unclear D gene. Trimming took 5 bases from V and 4 from J, leaving 12 bases between them. CDR3 length: 13 amino acids. The germline gives CDR1 SEHNR, CDR2 FQNEAQ (reference sequence). The CDR3 here is CASSGHSRYEQYF. CDR3 bases: TGTGCCAGCAGCGGGCACTCTAGGTACGAGCAGTACTTC.

This clonotype was picked up many times. The chain is built from TRBV6-5 and TRBJ2-7; D could derive from TRBD1 or TRBD2 (5 bases each). V lost 5 bases, J lost 0 bases, and 8 bases lay in between. This CDR3 has 13 residues. Per germline, CDR1 MNHEY and CDR2 SVGAGI. CDR3: CASSRDHSYEQYF. CDR3 bases: TGTGCCAGCAGTCGGGACCACTCCTACGAGCAGTACTTC.

This clonotype was counted at least ten times. This chain joins TRBV6-2 or TRBV6-3 and TRBJ1-2; 7 bases align to TRBD1. Losses at the gene ends were 6 bases for V and 0 bases for J; bases not matched to a gene: 7. CDR1 and CDR2 from the germline V gene are MNHEY and SVGEGT. The CDR3 runs 15 residues. Here the CDR3 DNA reads TGTGCCAGCAGGCAGACAGGGACAGCTAACTATGGCTACACCTTC. Encoded protein: CASRQTGTANYGYTF.

This chain connects TRBV28 to TRBJ2-7; TRBD1 matches at 8 bases. CDR1 MDHEN and CDR2 SYDVKM come from the germline V gene. The CDR3 consists of 14 residues. V lost 4 bases, J lost 6 bases, and 8 bases stayed unmatched. CDR3 amino acids: CASSSTGALFEQYF. The CDR3 DNA sequence: TGTGCCAGCAGTTCGACAGGGGCCCTCTTCGAGCAGTACTTC.

This clonotype was seen repeatedly, ten times or more. V is TRBV10-3 and J is TRBJ1-2; D unclear. The V end lost 0 bases, the J end lost 1 base, and 12 bases lay between the germline ends. This CDR3 is built from 16 residues. Per germline, CDR1 ENHRY and CDR2 SYGVKD. The CDR3 reads CAISESESGINYGYTF. DNA for the CDR3: TGTGCCATCAGTGAGTCAGAGAGCGGGATTAACTATGGCTACACCTTC.

This clonotype has ten or more counts. CDR3 sequence (DNA): TGTGCCAGCAGTCCAATCCCCCGCTACCGGGACAGGGACCCAATCGTAATGAACACTGAAGCTTTCTTT. Its translation is CASSPIPRYRDRDPIVMNTEAFF. The chain has TRBV16 and TRBJ1-1, with 9 bases aligning to TRBD1. J was trimmed by 0 bases and V by 6 bases; bases with no gene match: 29. Germline V lookup: CDR1 KGHSY, CDR2 FQNENV. The CDR3 runs to 23 residues. Variable domain in full (rest from reference TRBV16 and TRBJ1-1): GEEVAQTPKHLVRGEGQKAKLYCAPIKGHSYVFWYQQVLKNEFKFLISFQNENVFDETGMPKERFSAKCLPNSPCSLEIQATKLEDSAVYFCASSPIPRYRDRDPIVMNTEAFFGQGTRLTVV.

In its sample, this clonotype was seen many times. The chain combines TRBV12-5 with TRBJ2-7; D gene uncertain. Germline V CDR1 and CDR2: LGHNT, FRNRAP. Deletions cut 5 bases from V and 0 bases from J, with 8 bases between. The length of the CDR3 is 13 residues. For the CDR3, the DNA is TGTGCTAGTGGTCTGCCGGACTCCTACGAGCAGTACTTC. Its translation: CASGLPDSYEQYF. Complete variable domain (other parts from reference TRBV12-5 and TRBJ2-7): DARVTQTPRHKVTEMGQEVTMRCQPILGHNTVFWYRQTMMQGLELLAYFRNRAPLDDSGMPKDRFSAEMPDATLATLKIQPSEPRDSAVYFCASGLPDSYEQYFGPGTRLTVT.

In this sample, this clonotype turned up many times. The rearrangement joins TRBV18 to TRBJ1-5; no definite D call. Trimming stripped 1 base from V and 4 bases from J, with 5 bases between. Germline V lookup: CDR1 KGHSH, CDR2 LQKENI. The length of the CDR3 is 13 residues. This CDR3 reads CASSPLANQPQHF. The CDR3 coding sequence is TGTGCCAGCTCACCACTGGCAAATCAGCCCCAGCATTTT.

The rearrangement uses TRBV4-3 and TRBJ2-7; D gene unclear. Germline V gene lookup returns CDR1 LGHNA and CDR2 YSLEER. This CDR3 is built from 17 residues. V lost 0 bases and J 7 bases, leaving 22 bases between the germline ends. CDR3 DNA: TGCGCCAGCAGCCAAGACCGCCTTTCTAACGGGCCGAGGGAGCAGTACTTC. Amino acids: CASSQDRLSNGPREQYF.

This clonotype was recorded at least ten times. V is TRBV10-1 and J is TRBJ1-5; D is perhaps TRBD1 (5 bases). Germline V CDR1 and CDR2: WNHNN, SYGVQD (reference sequence). The CDR3 covers 14 residues. V shed 6 bases and J shed 5 bases, with 14 bases lying between them. The CDR3 nucleotides are TGCGCCAGCAGCAAGGGGAGCAGGGATCAGCCCCAGCATTTT. Encoded protein: CASSKGSRDQPQHF.

This clonotype was seen many times. The chain carries TRBV18 and TRBJ2-7; D may be TRBD1 (5 bases). Trimming removed 2 bases from V and 0 bases from J, with 11 bases in between. The CDR3 covers 15 residues. From germline, CDR1 is KGHSH and CDR2 LQKENI. The CDR3 DNA sequence: TGTGCCAGCTCACCAGATATCGACAGCTCCTACGAGCAGTACTTC. This sequence encodes CASSPDIDSSYEQYF.

This clonotype was detected many times. The chain links TRBV5-1 to TRBJ1-5, with unresolved D. Germline CDR1 and CDR2: SGHRS and YFSETQ. The CDR3 extends over 14 amino acids. The V gene lost 6 bases and the J gene lost 2 bases, with 12 bases spanning the gap. The CDR3 DNA sequence: TGCGCCAGCACCAAGCTTCCGGGCAATCAGCCCCAGCATTTT. Protein product: CASTKLPGNQPQHF.

This clonotype was recorded many times. The chain uses TRBV20-1 and TRBJ1-1; D is ambiguous. CDR3 size: 13 residues. Germline V gene sequence: CDR1 DFQATT, CDR2 SNEGSKA (reference sequence). V lost 2 bases and J 1 base, leaving 8 bases between the germline ends. CDR3 nucleotide sequence: TGCAGTGCTAGAATGGGGAGGAACACTGAAGCTTTCTTT. Translation gives CSARMGRNTEAFF.

In its sample, this clonotype was seen a few times. V is TRBV12-3 or TRBV12-4 and J is TRBJ1-2; 11 nucleotides agree with TRBD1. The V gene end was trimmed by 5 bases and the J gene end by 3 bases; junction bases not matched to a gene: 5. This CDR3 region has 15 residues. CDR3 amino acids: CASSPGTGGHYGYTF. In DNA form, the CDR3 reads TGTGCCAGCAGTCCCGGGACAGGGGGGCACTATGGCTACACCTTC.

The chain joins TRBV6-2 or TRBV6-3 to TRBJ2-7; 8 bases match TRBD1. CDR1 MNHEY and CDR2 SVGEGT come from the germline V gene. The CDR3 contains 14 residues. The trim removed 6 bases at V and 3 bases at J, leaving 7 bases unmatched. Here the CDR3 reads CASSGDRILYEQYF. In nucleotides, the CDR3 is TGTGCCAGCAGCGGGGACAGGATCCTCTACGAGCAGTACTTC.

This clonotype was seen at least ten times. The rearrangement uses TRBV6-5 and TRBJ2-5; no reliable D call. Trimming left V 0 bases short and J 5 bases short, with 13 bases between. The CDR3 extends over 15 amino acids. Germline V gene lookup returns CDR1 MNHEY and CDR2 SVGAGI. The CDR3: CASSYSSWAPETQYF. As DNA, the CDR3 is TGTGCCAGCAGTTACTCGAGTTGGGCTCCGGAGACCCAGTACTTC.

The V and J genes are TRBV20-1 and TRBJ2-5; weak D call: TRBD1 (5 bases). Trimming removed 6 bases from V and 2 bases from J, with 16 bases in between. Germline V gene data show CDR1 as DFQATT and CDR2 as SNEGSKA (reference sequence). The CDR3 loop spans 14 amino acids. The DNA of the CDR3 is TGCAGTGCCCAGACAGTAAGGTCTCAAGAGACCCAGTACTTC. This translates into CSAQTVRSQETQYF.

The chain couples TRBV28 to TRBJ2-7, with 7 bases fitting TRBD2. This CDR3 spans 15 amino acids. Germline values: CDR1 MDHEN, CDR2 SYDVKM. V was pared by 2 bases and J by 4 bases, with 8 bases of the junction left unmatched. The CDR3 here is CASSLVIAGVYEQYF. The CDR3 nucleotides are TGTGCCAGCAGTTTAGTAATAGCGGGTGTGTACGAGCAGTACTTC. Combining the CDR3 with reference TRBV28 and TRBJ2-7 gives the whole variable domain DVKVTQSSRYLVKRTGEKVFLECVQDMDHENMFWYRQDPGLGLRLIYFSYDVKMKEKGDIPEGYSVSREKKERFSLILESASTNQTSMYLCASSLVIAGVYEQYFGPGTRLTVT.